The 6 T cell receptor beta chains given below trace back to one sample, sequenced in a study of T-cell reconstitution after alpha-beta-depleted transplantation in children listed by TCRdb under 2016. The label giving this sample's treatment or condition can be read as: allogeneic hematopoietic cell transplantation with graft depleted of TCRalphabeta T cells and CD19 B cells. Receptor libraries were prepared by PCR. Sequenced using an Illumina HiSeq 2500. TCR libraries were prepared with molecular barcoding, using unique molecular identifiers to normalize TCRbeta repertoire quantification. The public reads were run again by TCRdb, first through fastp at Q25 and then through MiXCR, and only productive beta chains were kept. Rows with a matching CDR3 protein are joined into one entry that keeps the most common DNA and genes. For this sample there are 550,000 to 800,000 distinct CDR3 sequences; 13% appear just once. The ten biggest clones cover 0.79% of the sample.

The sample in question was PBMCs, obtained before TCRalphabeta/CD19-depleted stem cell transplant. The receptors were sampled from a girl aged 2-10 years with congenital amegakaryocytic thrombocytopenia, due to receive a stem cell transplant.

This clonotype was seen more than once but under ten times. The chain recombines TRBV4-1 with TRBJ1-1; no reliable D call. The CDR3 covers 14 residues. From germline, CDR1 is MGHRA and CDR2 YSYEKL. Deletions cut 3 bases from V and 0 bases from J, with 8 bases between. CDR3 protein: CASSHSQVNTEAFF. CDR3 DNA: TGCGCCAGCAGCCATAGCCAGGTGAACACTGAAGCTTTCTTT.

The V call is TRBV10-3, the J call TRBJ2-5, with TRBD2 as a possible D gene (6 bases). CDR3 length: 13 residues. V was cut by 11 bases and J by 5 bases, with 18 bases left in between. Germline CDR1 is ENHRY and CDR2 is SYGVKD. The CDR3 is CASGATSRETQYF. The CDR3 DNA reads TGTGCCTCCGGGGCGACTAGTCGGGAGACCCAGTACTTC.

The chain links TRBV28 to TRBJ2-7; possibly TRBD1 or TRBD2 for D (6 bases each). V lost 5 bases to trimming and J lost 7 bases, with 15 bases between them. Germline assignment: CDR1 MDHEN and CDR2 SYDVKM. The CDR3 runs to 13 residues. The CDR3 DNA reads TGTGCCAGCAGTCACAACAGGGACTGGGAGCAGTACTTC. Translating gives CASSHNRDWEQYF.

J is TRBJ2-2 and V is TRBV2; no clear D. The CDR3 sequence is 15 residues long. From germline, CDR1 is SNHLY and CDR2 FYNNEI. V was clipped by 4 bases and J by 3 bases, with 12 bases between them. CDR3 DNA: TGTGCCAGCAGTGCAAGCTCACGTGACACCGGGGAGCTGTTTTTT. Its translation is CASSASSRDTGELFF.

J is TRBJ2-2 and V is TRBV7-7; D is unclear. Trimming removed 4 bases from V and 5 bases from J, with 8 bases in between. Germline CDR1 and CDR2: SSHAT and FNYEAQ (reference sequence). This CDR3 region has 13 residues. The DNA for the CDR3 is TGTGCCAGCAGCTCCCCCCAGACCGGGGAGCTGTTTTTT. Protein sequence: CASSSPQTGELFF.

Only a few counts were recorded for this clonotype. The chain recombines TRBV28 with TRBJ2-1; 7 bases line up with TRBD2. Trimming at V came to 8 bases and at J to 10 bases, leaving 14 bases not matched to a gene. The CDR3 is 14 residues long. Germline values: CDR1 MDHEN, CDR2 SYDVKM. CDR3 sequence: CASALIREVSEQFF. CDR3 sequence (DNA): TGTGCCAGCGCACTCATTCGGGAGGTCAGCGAGCAGTTCTTC.